This passage covers 3 T cell receptor beta chains from one sample sequenced in a study of blood T cell repertoires in COVID-19. Using immunoSEQ multiplex PCR, the repertoire was profiled, and TCRdb retains in-frame clones only, with some absent. The table lists 100,000 to 150,000 clones, 70% to 90% of them singletons, with approximately 1.1% in the top ten. What was sequenced was peripheral blood. The source is a woman of 80 years or more with acute or convalescent COVID-19.

This rearrangement joins TRBV18 to TRBJ1-1; 7 bases align to TRBD1. This CDR3 region has 16 residues. Per germline, CDR1 KGHSH and CDR2 LQKENI. With 3 bases clipped from V and 5 bases from J, the junction kept 12 bases outside the gene matches. As DNA, the CDR3 is TGTGCCAGCTCACCGGCTTTGAGGCAGGGGGGAACTGAAGCTTTCTTT. Protein product: CASSPALRQGGTEAFF.

For the CDR3, the DNA is TGTGCCAGCAGCCCACGACAGGACTCCTACGAGCAGTACTTC. Residues: CASSPRQDSYEQYF. This sequence joins TRBV7-8 and TRBJ2-7, with D perhaps matching TRBD1 (6 bases). The CDR3 extends over 14 amino acids. Per the germline V gene, CDR1 is SGHVS and CDR2 is FQNEAQ. The germline V and J ends were trimmed by 5 bases and 0 bases, with 11 bases remaining between them.

V and J are TRBV11-2 and TRBJ2-7; 8 nucleotides align to TRBD1. This CDR3 spans 17 amino acids. Germline V gene data show CDR1 as SGHAT and CDR2 as FQNNGV. The junction had 13 bases not matched to a gene; V was cut back by 4 bases and J by 2 bases. Written as DNA, the CDR3 is TGTGCCAGCAGCTCAATGTATTTCGGGACAGGAGCCTACGAGCAGTACTTC. The encoded protein is CASSSMYFGTGAYEQYF. Using reference TRBV11-2 and TRBJ2-7 for the parts outside the CDR3, the full variable domain is EAGVAQSPRYKIIEKRQSVAFWCNPISGHATLYWYQQILGQGPKLLIQFQNNGVVDDSQLPKDRFSAERLKGVDSTLKIQPAKLEDSAVYLCASSSMYFGTGAYEQYFGPGTRLTVT.